This T cell receptor (beta chain) emerged from a study of CD8 T cells in Susac syndrome. Overall study results and limits: That the number of individuals in its TCR sequencing and HLA analysis was relatively small was acknowledged by the study.

The multiple sclerosis controls, all treatment-naive patients, had relapsing-remitting disease that was stable or active. TEMRA cells were FACS-enriched, with CD8+ and CD4+ T cells isolated negatively. With respect to this clonotype: The antigen is unknown.

V lost 4 bases, J lost 3 bases, and 7 bases stayed unmatched. The CDR3 length is 17 residues. In germline, CDR1 is SGHNT, CDR2 YENEEA. RNA was extracted with the RNeasy kit, and a quantity of about 0.45 to 1 ug was reverse transcribed using random hexamers. With immunoSEQ multiplex PCR, TCR beta CDR3 was amplified across 54 Vbeta and 13 Jbeta. MiXCR, applied by TCRdb to the immunoSEQ multiplex PCR reads, yields one record per CDR3 protein. The data show about 430,000 distinct CDR3 sequences, 75% to 90% seen once. The chain recombines TRBV11-3 with TRBJ2-3, with 13 positions matching TRBD2. Sequencing used CD8+ T cells from PBMCs. The clonotype originates from a human donor with multiple sclerosis. The DNA of the CDR3 is TGTGCCAGCAGCTCCAGGACTAGCGGGAGTGGTACAGATACGCAGTATTTT. Translated, it gives CASSSRTSGSGTDTQYF.